This T cell receptor (beta chain) was sequenced in a study of blood T cells in healthy people across ages. Points from the study as a whole: Naive T cell percentage and TCR beta diversity correlated strongly.

Concerning this clonotype itself: Antigen specificity is unknown.

V was pared by 7 bases and J by 2 bases, with 10 bases between. Germline CDR1 and CDR2: SQVTM and ANQGSEA. The length of the CDR3 is 12 residues. Sample-barcoded 5' priming and a J-beta primer mix drove a second PCR of about 7 to 12 cycles. TCRdb re-called the 5' RACE reads with MiXCR, one entry per CDR3 protein. Here the sample spans about 830,000 distinct CDR3 sequences, 62% being singletons. The rearrangement joins TRBV29-1 to TRBJ2-3; no clear D gene. This sequence was found in a man aged 25-45 years in good health. The sequencing sample was made of blood. CDR3 sequence: CSAGRDTDTQYF. Here the CDR3 DNA reads TGCAGCGCCGGACGAGACACAGATACGCAGTATTTT.